These T cell receptor beta chains were read from a single sample in a study of CD8+ T cells in alopecia areata. Method: immunoSEQ multiplex PCR; TCRdb's copy keeps in-frame clones and lacks some. The table has 250,000 to 300,000 clones, roughly 50% seen once. The sequencing here drew on CD4+ T cells sorted from blood, taken at week 24, from a patient treated with tofacitinib. The receptor set was obtained from a human donor with alopecia areata. CDR3s include the opening cysteine and the closing phenylalanine or tryptophan. The D gene is left open where the match is weak. Not all rows give a size; the values are once, few, many and, for expanded clones, a class.

>TRBJ2-5|.|.|TRBV7-6
CAVGGGKETQYF
TGTGCCGTGGGGGGGGGCAAAGAGACCCAGTACTTC
>TRBJ2-3|.|.|TRBV29-1
CSVGGEGGPDTQYF
TGCAGCGTTGGGGGCGAGGGCGGACCAGATACGCAGTATTTT
>TRBJ2-5|TRBD2|few|TRBV28
CASRSRLAGWQETQYF
TGTGCCAGCAGATCTCGACTAGCGGGGTGGCAAGAGACCCAGTACTTC
>TRBJ1-1|TRBD1|many|TRBV28
CASSPMADRDSSSGAFF
TGTGCCAGCAGTCCCATGGCAGACCGGGACAGCTCCTCGGGAGCTTTCTTT
>TRBJ2-3|TRBD2|.|TRBV30
CACRAGGTDTQYF
TGTGCCTGCCGGGCGGGGGGCACAGATACGCAGTATTTT
>TRBJ1-2|.|.|TRBV25-1
CASSEEQDYGYTF
TGTGCCAGCAGTGAAGAACAGGACTATGGCTACACCTTC
>TRBJ2-1|TRBD2|once|TRBV7-2
CASSRTDGGDNEQFF
TGTGCCAGCAGCCGAACAGACGGGGGGGACAATGAGCAGTTCTTC
>TRBJ2-3|.|.|TRBV6-5
CASMGGVYQYF
TGTGCCAGCATGGGAGGTGTATACCAGTATTTT
>TRBJ2-3|TRBD2|few|TRBV28
CASRLAGGITDTQYF
TGTGCCAGCAGGTTAGCGGGGGGGATCACAGATACGCAGTATTTT
>TRBJ1-5|.|.|TRBV25-1
CASSGAGTGPSNQPQHF
TGTGCCAGCAGTGGGGCAGGGACCGGGCCTAGCAATCAGCCCCAGCATTTT
>TRBJ2-5|.|.|TRBV5-4
CASSFSTGEEETQYF
TGTGCCAGCAGCTTTTCAACGGGGGAGGAAGAGACCCAGTACTTC
>TRBJ2-3|TRBD1|.|TRBV5-6
CASSSEGGTGYEDTQYF
TGTGCCAGCAGCTCCGAGGGAGGGACAGGGTATGAAGATACGCAGTATTTT
>TRBJ2-7|.|.|TRBV6-1
CASSPSRGTYEQYF
TGTGCCAGCAGTCCAAGCAGGGGCACCTACGAGCAGTACTTC
>TRBJ2-5|.|few|TRBV28
CASLPFEGGRETQYF
TGTGCCAGCCTCCCTTTTGAGGGCGGGCGGGAGACCCAGTACTTC
>TRBJ1-4|.|.|TRBV30
CAWSRQLNEKLFF
TGTGCCTGGAGCCGACAGCTTAATGAAAAACTGTTTTTT
>TRBJ2-2|TRBD1|few|TRBV19
CASRGQGLNTGELFF
TGTGCCAGCAGGGGACAGGGTCTTAACACCGGGGAGCTGTTTTTT
>TRBJ2-1|.|few|TRBV5-1
CASSLGAASYNEQFF
TGCGCCAGCAGCTTGGGGGCAGCATCCTACAATGAGCAGTTCTTC
>TRBJ1-6|.|.|TRBV10-3
CAISEGDNASPLHF
TGTGCCATCAGTGAGGGGGACAACGCTTCACCCCTCCACTTT
>TRBJ2-3|TRBD2|.|TRBV2
CASSLPGLAASTDTQYF
TGTGCCAGCAGCCTTCCGGGACTAGCGGCAAGCACAGATACGCAGTATTTT
>TRBJ1-5|TRBD1|few|TRBV6-1
CASSEAGGGNQPQHF
TGTGCCAGCAGTGAAGCAGGGGGCGGCAATCAGCCCCAGCATTTT
>TRBJ2-1|.|.|TRBV5-4
CASSFRGRSNEQFF
TGTGCCAGCAGCTTCCGGGGGCGCTCCAATGAGCAGTTCTTC
>TRBJ2-3|.|.|TRBV4-1
CASSRPGGGTDTQYF
TGCGCCAGCAGCCGCCCCGGAGGGGGCACAGATACGCAGTATTTT
>TRBJ2-7|.|few|TRBV5-1
CASSSTGQDYEQYF
TGCGCCAGCAGCTCAACGGGACAAGACTACGAGCAGTACTTC
>TRBJ1-1|.|.|TRBV7-9
CASSRPRGTANMNTEAFF
TGTGCCAGCAGCCGTCCGAGGGGTACAGCAAACATGAACACTGAAGCTTTCTTT
>TRBJ2-3|TRBD1|.|TRBV30
CACNRDRGVDTQYF
TGTGCCTGCAACCGGGACAGGGGTGTGGATACGCAGTATTTT
>TRBJ1-1|.|.|TRBV5-1
CASKETTGGEAFF
TGCGCCAGCAAAGAAACCACAGGTGGTGAAGCTTTCTTT
>TRBJ2-2|.|once|TRBV6-1
CASSVEGRQAGELFF
TGTGCCAGCAGTGTGGAGGGTCGACAGGCCGGGGAGCTGTTTTTT
>TRBJ2-1|.|.|TRBV5-1
CASSKVLNEQFF
TGCGCCAGCAGTAAGGTCCTGAATGAGCAGTTCTTC
>TRBJ1-2|.|.|TRBV30
CAWSLSRQYGYTF
TGTGCCTGGAGCCTTTCCCGACAGTATGGCTACACCTTC
>TRBJ1-5|TRBD1|.|TRBV5-1
CASSLAGGDQPQHF
TGCGCCAGCAGCTTGGCAGGGGGCGATCAGCCCCAGCATTTT
>TRBJ2-5|.|.|TRBV6-5
CASSNQLGSETQYF
TGTGCCAGCAGTAACCAACTCGGCAGTGAGACCCAGTACTTC
>TRBJ2-6|.|.|TRBV4-1
CASSQEGWGRGANVLTF
TGCGCCAGCAGCCAAGAAGGGTGGGGGCGTGGGGCCAACGTCCTGACTTTC
>TRBJ2-5|.|.|TRBV7-7
CASSARDSWGVETQYF
TGTGCTAGCAGCGCTCGGGACAGCTGGGGGGTTGAGACCCAGTACTTC
>TRBJ2-5|.|few|TRBV5-1
CASSLDRVETQYF
TGCGCCAGCAGCTTGGACAGGGTGGAGACCCAGTACTTC
>TRBJ2-2|.|.|TRBV27
CASSRQGLAGELFF
TGTGCCAGCAGTCGGCAGGGATTAGCCGGGGAGCTGTTTTTT
>TRBJ2-7|.|.|TRBV10-3
CAISFAEGYEQYF
TGTGCCATCAGTTTCGCGGAGGGCTACGAGCAGTACTTC
>TRBJ2-1|.|once|TRBV29-1
CSVQRRIVAEQFF
TGCAGCGTTCAAAGACGGATAGTGGCTGAGCAGTTCTTC
>TRBJ1-2|.|.|TRBV30
CAWTIVRSYGYTF
TGTGCCTGGACAATCGTTCGGAGCTATGGCTACACCTTC
>TRBJ1-1|TRBD1|.|TRBV14
CASSPIQGAGEAFF
TGTGCCAGCAGCCCAATACAGGGGGCGGGTGAAGCTTTCTTT
>TRBJ1-1|TRBD1|.|TRBV5-6
CASSLRRGRYGDTEAFF
TGTGCCAGCAGCTTGCGCAGGGGGCGATATGGGGACACTGAAGCTTTCTTT
>TRBJ2-1|TRBD1|few|TRBV7-2
CASSPRQGGNEQFF
TGTGCCAGCAGCCCTCGACAGGGTGGCAATGAGCAGTTCTTC
>TRBJ1-4|TRBD1|.|TRBV30
CAWSVLAGGKLFF
TGTGCCTGGAGTGTACTGGCAGGGGGAAAACTGTTTTTT
>TRBJ1-6|.|.|TRBV30
CAWRGQGGSPLHF
TGTGCCTGGAGGGGGCAGGGTGGATCACCCCTCCACTTT